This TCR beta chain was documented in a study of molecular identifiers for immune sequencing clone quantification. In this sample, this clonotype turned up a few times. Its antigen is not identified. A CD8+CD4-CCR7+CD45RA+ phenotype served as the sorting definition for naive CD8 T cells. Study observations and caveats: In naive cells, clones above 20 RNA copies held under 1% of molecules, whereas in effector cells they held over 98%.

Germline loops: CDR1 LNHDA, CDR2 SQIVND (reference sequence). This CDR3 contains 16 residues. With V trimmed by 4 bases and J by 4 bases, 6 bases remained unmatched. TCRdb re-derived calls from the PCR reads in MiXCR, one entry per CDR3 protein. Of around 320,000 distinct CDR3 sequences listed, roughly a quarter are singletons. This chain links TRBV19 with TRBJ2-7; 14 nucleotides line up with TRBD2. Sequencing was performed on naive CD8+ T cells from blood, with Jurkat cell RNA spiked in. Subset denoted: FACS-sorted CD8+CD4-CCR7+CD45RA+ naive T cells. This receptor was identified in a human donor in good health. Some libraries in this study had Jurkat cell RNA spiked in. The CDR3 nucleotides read TGTGCCAGTAGTACGTCCGGGACTAGCGGGGGTTACGAGCAGTACTTC. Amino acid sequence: CASSTSGTSGGYEQYF.